The present T cell receptor (beta chain) was sequenced within a study of T cell responses to AZD1222 COVID-19 vaccine. General study points: In a largely white British group with more females than males, clonal diversity was possibly underestimated.

The CDR3 runs 13 residues. The germline gives CDR1 SGHNT, CDR2 YYREEE (reference sequence). Deletions cut 2 bases from V and 0 bases from J, with 5 bases between. With regard to this clone: What it recognizes is unknown.

Here immunoSEQ multiplex PCR was the method, and the copy in TCRdb shows in-frame clones only, minus some. This table holds about 130,000 clones, about 93% found once. The sample was peripheral blood, taken on day 0 of AZD1222 vaccination. The J gene is TRBJ2-5, the V gene TRBV5-4; D gene ambiguous. The receptor was derived from an adult in good health. The CDR3 DNA follows: TGTGCCAGCAGCTTCGGCAACCAAGAGACCCAGTACTTC. Translating gives CASSFGNQETQYF.